This passage covers 23 T cell receptor beta chains from one sample sequenced in a study of T-cell memory formation after mild COVID-19 (dated by TCRdb to the early 2020s). The receptor library was made with 5' RACE. The run used an Illumina NovaSeq 6000. The public reads were reanalyzed by TCRdb: fastp trimming at Q25, MiXCR alignment, in-frame beta chains only. Merged by CDR3 protein, the rows form single entries marked with the most common genes and DNA. In this sample the table shows hundreds of thousands of distinct CDR3 sequences, 25% to 30% of which occur a single time. About 14% of the sample comes from the top ten. The sample was PBMCs or a T cell subset sorted from them (not recorded which). These receptors all stem from an adult woman who had mild COVID-19 (a few samples of this study predate the infection). The sample titles of this study are shuffled in the database, so cell type and time point are left out; the donor was told from shared clones.

V is TRBV21-1 and J is TRBJ2-1; the D call TRBD2 from the table was never checked on the DNA. TRBV21-1 is a pseudogene locus. There are 12 residues in the CDR3. CDR3 DNA: TGTGCCAGCAGAAAAGACGGGACTAATCAGTTCTTC. It translates to CASRKDGTNQFF.

This clonotype was recorded a few times. The chain couples TRBV6-2 or TRBV6-3 to TRBJ2-2; TRBD2 matches 7 bases. There are 14 residues in the CDR3. The ends lost 2 bases at V and 6 bases at J; junction bases unmatched: 3. The germline CDR1 and CDR2 sequences are MNHEY and SVGEGT. CDR3 residues: CASSYRLASGELFF. The CDR3, as DNA: TGTGCCAGCAGTTACCGACTAGCATCCGGGGAGCTGTTTTTT.

This clonotype was recorded only once. The chain combines TRBV7-8 with TRBJ2-3; 8 bases agree with TRBD2. In germline, CDR1 is SGHVS, CDR2 FQNEAQ. The CDR3 length is 16 residues. V lost 2 bases and J lost 0; bases outside the gene matches: 4. For the CDR3, the DNA is TGTGCCAGCAGCTTATTGACTAGCGCCAGCACAGATACGCAGTATTTT. It is translated as CASSLLTSASTDTQYF.

The sample holds a few counts of this clonotype. The gene calls are TRBV12-5 and TRBJ2-1; D may match TRBD1 or TRBD2 (5 bases each). The CDR3 loop spans 16 amino acids. Germline lookup yields CDR1 LGHNT and CDR2 FRNRAP. The V gene lost 5 bases and the J gene lost 7 bases, with 21 bases spanning the gap. CDR3 DNA: TGTGCTAGTGGTCTTACTTCCGGGACCCCCGCTAATGAGCAGTTCTTC. Its translation is CASGLTSGTPANEQFF. Drawing the rest from reference TRBV12-5 and TRBJ2-1, the complete variable domain is DARVTQTPRHKVTEMGQEVTMRCQPILGHNTVFWYRQTMMQGLELLAYFRNRAPLDDSGMPKDRFSAEMPDATLATLKIQPSEPRDSAVYFCASGLTSGTPANEQFFGPGTRLTVL.

This clonotype was detected a few times. The chain links TRBV12-3 or TRBV12-4 to TRBJ1-1; 10 positions match TRBD1. The ends lost 3 bases at V and 4 bases at J; junction bases unmatched: 5. The CDR3 is 15 residues long. This CDR3 reads CASSLVDRGVTEAFF. CDR3 in DNA: TGTGCCAGCAGTTTGGTGGACAGGGGGGTCACTGAAGCTTTCTTT.

The gene calls are TRBV9 and TRBJ2-1; D may be TRBD2 (5 bases). The CDR3 sequence is 15 residues long. V lost 0 bases and J 9 bases, leaving 16 bases between the germline ends. In germline, CDR1 is SGDLS, CDR2 YYNGEE. The CDR3 loop is CASSVAGGGTGEQFF. The CDR3 DNA follows: TGTGCCAGCAGCGTAGCAGGTGGAGGAACGGGTGAGCAGTTCTTC.

This clonotype was observed a handful of times. The chain joins TRBV13 to TRBJ1-4, with 7 positions matching TRBD1. Germline trimming cut 5 bases from V and 6 bases from J; bases unmatched to any gene: 9. Germline V gives CDR1 PRHDT, CDR2 FYEKMQ (reference sequence). The CDR3 loop spans 15 amino acids. The CDR3 reads CASSQGGWQYEKLFF. The CDR3 nucleotides are TGTGCCAGCAGCCAGGGGGGGTGGCAGTATGAAAAACTGTTTTTT.

This rearrangement joins TRBV6-5 to TRBJ2-7, with D perhaps TRBD1 or TRBD2 (5 bases each). The CDR3 spans 16 residues. Germline V gene lookup returns CDR1 MNHEY and CDR2 SVGAGI. Deletions cut 6 bases from V and 3 bases from J, with 21 bases between. Here the CDR3 DNA reads TGTGCCAGCAGCCCCGTCGGCGTCGGGGCCTACTACGAGCAGTACTTC. Protein: CASSPVGVGAYYEQYF.

V gene TRBV5-4 combines with J gene TRBJ2-1; 13 bases line up with TRBD2. Germline CDR1 SGHNT, CDR2 YYREEE (reference sequence). The CDR3 is 15 amino acids. V lost 4 bases, J lost 12 bases, and 10 bases stayed unmatched. The CDR3 loop is CASSPGLAGSAGQFF. The CDR3 coding sequence is TGTGCCAGCAGCCCGGGACTAGCGGGGTCAGCGGGGCAGTTCTTC.

This chain links TRBV7-2 with TRBJ2-7, with 8 nucleotides matching TRBD1. Per the germline V gene, CDR1 is SGHTA and CDR2 is FQGNSA. V lost 2 bases, J lost 2 bases, and 2 bases stayed unmatched. The CDR3 sequence is 14 residues long. CDR3 nucleotides: TGTGCCAGCAGCTTATTACAGGGGGCCTACGAGCAGTACTTC. It specifies CASSLLQGAYEQYF.

The rearrangement links TRBV12-3 or TRBV12-4 to TRBJ2-5; 9 nucleotides match TRBD1. This CDR3 contains 14 residues. V lost 3 bases, J lost 7 bases, and 6 bases stayed unmatched. CDR3 amino acids: CASSFNRGLGTQYF. The CDR3 nucleotides are TGTGCCAGCAGTTTTAACAGGGGGCTGGGGACCCAGTACTTC.

This clonotype occurred a few times. The chain uses TRBV5-1 and TRBJ2-3; 8 nucleotides match TRBD2. Trimming at V came to 6 bases and at J to 1 base, leaving 4 bases not matched to a gene. The CDR3 loop spans 14 amino acids. Germline V gene sequence: CDR1 SGHRS, CDR2 YFSETQ. CDR3 amino acids: CASNSGDGTDTQYF. The CDR3 DNA sequence: TGCGCCAGCAATAGCGGGGATGGCACAGATACGCAGTATTTT.

The rearrangement links TRBV12-3 or TRBV12-4 to TRBJ2-3, with D perhaps matching TRBD1 (5 bases). The CDR3 has 15 amino acids. The germline V and J ends were trimmed by 2 bases and 6 bases, with 15 bases remaining between them. The CDR3 DNA is TGTGCCAGCAGTTTAAGCGTAGGACATCTGGATACGCAGTATTTT. Translation gives CASSLSVGHLDTQYF.

The chain links TRBV5-1 to TRBJ2-3, with 10 bases fitting TRBD2. The V gene's germline CDR1 is SGHRS and CDR2 YFSETQ. V trimming: 4 bases; J trimming: 0 bases; junction bases outside the gene matches: 17. The CDR3 spans 20 residues. Here the CDR3 DNA reads TGCGCCAGCAGCCGACAGACAGGAGCGGGAGGGCCTAGGAGCACAGATACGCAGTATTTT. The encoded protein is CASSRQTGAGGPRSTDTQYF. The full variable domain, in which reference TRBV5-1 and TRBJ2-3 provide the parts outside the CDR3, is KAGVTQTPRYLIKTRGQQVTLSCSPISGHRSVSWYQQTPGQGLQFLFEYFSETQRNKGNFPGRFSGRQFSNSRSEMNVSTLELGDSALYLCASSRQTGAGGPRSTDTQYFGPGTRLTVL.

This clonotype was counted many times. V usage is TRBV12-3 or TRBV12-4 and J usage is TRBJ2-1; either TRBD1 or TRBD2 may supply D (6 bases each). V lost 7 bases to trimming and J lost 10 bases, with 26 bases between them. This CDR3 region has 16 residues. This chain's CDR3 is CASTKGVGGALAEQFF. The CDR3 bases are TGTGCCAGCACCAAGGGGGTGGGGGGAGCGCTAGCGGAGCAGTTCTTC.

This chain joins TRBV29-1 and TRBJ2-5, with TRBD1 matching 7 bases. CDR3 length equals 11 residues. Germline CDR1 and CDR2: SQVTM and ANQGSEA. J gave up 4 bases and V 4 bases, and 0 bases lay outside the gene matches. The CDR3 reads CSVGDRETQYF. DNA of the CDR3: TGCAGCGTTGGGGACAGAGAGACCCAGTACTTC.

CDR3 in DNA: TGTGCCACCAGCGAAGACAGGGGACGACGGAATGAGCAGTTCTTC. Protein product: CATSEDRGRRNEQFF. The gene calls are TRBV15 and TRBJ2-1; TRBD1 matches 8 bases. There are 15 residues in the CDR3. The germline CDR1 and CDR2 sequences are LNHNV and YYDKDF (reference sequence). V lost 5 bases, J lost 7 bases, and 10 bases stayed unmatched.

This clonotype was counted a few times. V and J are TRBV7-9 and TRBJ2-2; D is perhaps TRBD1 (5 bases). The CDR3 spans 15 residues. The germline V gene has CDR1 SEHNR and CDR2 FQNEAQ (reference sequence). V was cut by 5 bases and J by 0 bases, with 10 bases left in between. The CDR3 region has the DNA TGTGCCAGCAGCGCCAGACAGCCGAACACCGGGGAGCTGTTTTTT. This gives the protein CASSARQPNTGELFF.

The chain recombines TRBV5-6 with TRBJ2-3, with 13 positions matching TRBD2. Germline CDR1 SGHDT, CDR2 YYEEEE. This CDR3 spans 16 amino acids. V lost 0 bases, J lost 8 bases, and 6 bases stayed unmatched. The CDR3 is CASSLVTSGGFGTQYF. In nucleotides, the CDR3 is TGTGCCAGCAGCTTGGTGACTAGCGGGGGGTTTGGTACGCAGTATTTT.

The CDR3 loop is CASSAPGLGAYNEQFF. The CDR3 DNA reads as TGTGCCAGCAGCGCCCCGGGATTGGGTGCCTACAATGAGCAGTTCTTC. V and J are TRBV7-2 and TRBJ2-1; possible D gene TRBD2, 5 bases. The germline V and J ends were trimmed by 5 bases and 2 bases, with 16 bases remaining between them. CDR3 length equals 16 residues. Germline loops: CDR1 SGHTA, CDR2 FQGNSA.

This clonotype came up once. This rearrangement joins TRBV7-9 to TRBJ2-1; 12 nucleotides align to TRBD2. V dropped 2 bases and J dropped 8; count of bases not matched to a gene: 4. This CDR3 has 15 amino acids. Germline assignment: CDR1 SEHNR and CDR2 FQNEAQ (reference sequence). Here the CDR3 reads CASSLRTSGIDEQFF. DNA for the CDR3: TGTGCCAGCAGCTTAAGGACTAGCGGGATCGATGAGCAGTTCTTC.

V usage is TRBV5-5 and J usage is TRBJ1-5; D gene unclear. This CDR3 has 14 residues. Germline V gives CDR1 SGHKS, CDR2 YYEKEE (reference sequence). V was pared by 1 base and J by 4 bases, with 9 bases between. The CDR3 protein is CASSLSAANQPQHF. The CDR3 nucleotides are TGTGCCAGCAGCTTGTCGGCAGCAAATCAGCCCCAGCATTTT. The full variable domain, in which reference TRBV5-5 and TRBJ1-5 provide the parts outside the CDR3, is DAGVTQSPTHLIKTRGQQVTLRCSPISGHKSVSWYQQVLGQGPQFIFQYYEKEERGRGNFPDRFSARQFPNYSSELNVNALLLGDSALYLCASSLSAANQPQHFGDGTRLSIL.

This sequence joins TRBV6-5 and TRBJ1-6; tentatively, D is TRBD1 (5 bases). This CDR3 has 16 amino acids. With 1 base removed from V and 9 bases from J, the gap between germline ends came to 16 bases. Germline loops: CDR1 MNHEY, CDR2 SVGAGI. The CDR3 protein is CASSYLARVGGSPLHF. CDR3 coding DNA: TGTGCCAGCAGTTACTTGGCCAGGGTAGGCGGTTCACCCCTCCACTTT.